These 32 T cell receptor beta chains share one sample of origin, sequenced in a study of T cell repertoires in cytomegalovirus infection. TCRdb called the reads again in MiXCR, with one record for every CDR3 protein. Seen here are some 300,000 distinct CDR3 sequences, approximately 13% observed once, and the top ten hold 8.8%. Sequenced sample: PBMCs. The origin of the receptors is a human donor in good health (CMV status not recorded). Some clones in this sample may be carry-over from other donors' samples.

This clonotype was detected many times. The rearrangement links TRBV10-2 to TRBJ1-2, with 9 bases that match TRBD1. CDR3 length: 15 amino acids. Trimming cost V 6 bases and J 7 bases; bases outside gene matches: 12. CDR1 is WSHSY and CDR2 is SAAADI in the germline V gene. The CDR3 spells CASRREQGANLGYTF. The CDR3 coding sequence is TGCGCCAGCAGGAGGGAACAGGGGGCAAATCTTGGCTACACCTTC.

The CDR3 region is CAISAFGQEKETQYF. The CDR3 DNA reads as TGTGCCATCAGTGCGTTCGGACAGGAGAAAGAGACCCAGTACTTC. The rearrangement links TRBV10-3 to TRBJ2-5; 7 nucleotides line up with TRBD1. Germline trimming cut 4 bases from V and 3 bases from J; bases unmatched to any gene: 8. Per germline, CDR1 ENHRY and CDR2 SYGVKD. This CDR3 spans 15 amino acids.

The V gene is TRBV20-1, the J gene TRBJ1-1, with TRBD1 identical over 9 bases. The CDR3 runs 16 residues. In germline, CDR1 is DFQATT, CDR2 SNEGSKA (reference sequence). The J segment lost 5 bases and the V segment lost 5 bases, leaving 15 bases of the junction unmatched. As DNA, the CDR3 is TGCAGTGCTGGGGCTCCGGGACAGGGTCGGGGAACTGAAGCTTTCTTT. Translation: CSAGAPGQGRGTEAFF.

This clonotype was counted a few times. The rearrangement uses TRBV2 and TRBJ2-7; 14 bases agree with TRBD2. The CDR3 sequence is 17 residues long. Germline assignment: CDR1 SNHLY and CDR2 FYNNEI. Trimming at V came to 7 bases and at J to 4 bases, leaving 12 bases not matched to a gene. The CDR3 region has the DNA TGTGCCAGCACCAAAACGGGACTAGCGGGAGTAGTGTACGAGCAGTACTTC. Its translation: CASTKTGLAGVVYEQYF.

This clonotype was seen repeatedly, ten times or more. The chain employs TRBV11-2 and TRBJ1-6, with no clear D. V lost 2 bases and J 4 bases, leaving 9 bases between the germline ends. The CDR3 has 15 residues. Germline CDR1 is SGHAT and CDR2 is FQNNGV. The CDR3 sequence is CASSLSENYNSPLHF. The CDR3 nucleotides read TGTGCCAGCAGCTTATCGGAGAATTATAATTCACCCCTCCACTTT.

This clonotype was found a few times. The V call is TRBV6-6, the J call TRBJ1-1; D gene unclear. CDR3 size: 13 residues. V was pared by 0 bases and J by 4 bases, with 6 bases between. Germline lookup yields CDR1 MNHNY and CDR2 SVGAGI (reference sequence). CDR3 bases: TGTGCCAGCAGTTACTCGAAGGGCACTGAAGCTTTCTTT. Its protein product is CASSYSKGTEAFF.

This clonotype was recorded at least ten times. The V call is TRBV28, the J call TRBJ1-5; the D gene is possibly TRBD1 (6 bases). The length of the CDR3 is 15 residues. V shed 2 bases and J shed 3 bases, with 11 bases lying between them. Per the germline V gene, CDR1 is MDHEN and CDR2 is SYDVKM. CDR3 protein: CASSLGGLDNQPQHF. The CDR3 region has the DNA TGTGCCAGCAGTTTAGGGGGGCTCGACAATCAGCCCCAGCATTTT.

This clonotype was observed many times. The chain couples TRBV6-6 to TRBJ2-5; unclear D gene. With 6 bases removed from V and 14 bases from J, the gap between germline ends came to 25 bases. Germline CDR1 MNHNY, CDR2 SVGAGI (reference sequence). The CDR3 length is 14 residues. The DNA for the CDR3 is TGTGCCAGCAGATTCGACCAAACCAGGCGCGGCCTATACTTC. This gives the protein CASRFDQTRRGLYF.

This clonotype was seen ten or more times. V is TRBV7-2 and J is TRBJ1-2; D ambiguous. This CDR3 has 15 residues. V dropped 4 bases and J dropped 4 bases, with 16 bases sitting between them. Looked up from germline, CDR1 is SGHTA and CDR2 is FQGNSA. DNA for the CDR3: TGTGCCAGCAGCTCCCAGAGGAACGCCCGCTATGGCTACACCTTC. As protein: CASSSQRNARYGYTF.

At least ten counts were recorded for this clonotype. The chain carries TRBV7-2 and TRBJ2-7; possibly TRBD2 for D (6 bases). Looked up from germline, CDR1 is SGHTA and CDR2 is FQGNSA. V was clipped by 5 bases and J by 7 bases, with 15 bases between them. The length of the CDR3 is 13 residues. As DNA, the CDR3 is TGTGCCAGCAGCACACGGACCGGGACTGAGCAGTACTTC. Translating it yields CASSTRTGTEQYF.

The CDR3 here is CSARPPGGNYGYTF. The CDR3 DNA follows: TGCAGTGCTAGACCCCCCGGGGGCAACTATGGCTACACCTTC. The V call is TRBV20-1, the J call TRBJ1-2; maybe TRBD1 (6 bases). Germline V gene lookup returns CDR1 DFQATT and CDR2 SNEGSKA (reference sequence). The V and J ends lost 2 bases and 2 bases respectively, with 12 bases between them. This CDR3 is built from 14 residues.

This chain links TRBV29-1 with TRBJ1-1; D gene ambiguous. Germline V gene sequence: CDR1 SQVTM, CDR2 ANQGSEA. The CDR3 contains 13 residues. Trimming left V 3 bases short and J 4 bases short, with 12 bases between. The CDR3 DNA is TGCAGCGTTGAGTCAGGAACTATCACTGAAGCTTTCTTT. This gives the protein CSVESGTITEAFF. The full variable domain, rest sourced from reference TRBV29-1 and TRBJ1-1, is SAVISQKPSRDICQRGTSLTIQCQVDSQVTMMFWYRQQPGQSLTLIATANQGSEATYESGFVIDKFPISRPNLTFSTLTVSNMSPEDSSIYLCSVESGTITEAFFGQGTRLTVV.

The chain couples TRBV28 to TRBJ2-7; 8 bases match TRBD2. CDR3 length equals 15 residues. The trim removed 7 bases at V and 3 bases at J, leaving 11 bases unmatched. Germline values: CDR1 MDHEN, CDR2 SYDVKM. CDR3 region: CASTDPGGRIYEQYF. DNA for the CDR3: TGTGCCAGCACCGACCCGGGCGGGAGGATCTACGAGCAGTACTTC.

This clonotype was counted many times. The V and J genes are TRBV4-1 and TRBJ2-5, with 8 bases identical to TRBD2. The trim removed 1 base at V and 1 base at J, leaving 11 bases unmatched. This CDR3 is 18 amino acids long. Germline CDR1 reads MGHRA; CDR2 reads YSYEKL. DNA for the CDR3: TGCGCCAGCAGCCAAGCCCTAGGCAGCGGGGGACTCCAAGAGACCCAGTACTTC. Translated, it gives CASSQALGSGGLQETQYF.

Here the CDR3 reads CSARRAVSGNTIYF. For the CDR3, the DNA is TGCAGTGCTAGAAGGGCGGTCTCTGGAAACACCATATATTTT. This chain links TRBV20-1 with TRBJ1-3; D unresolved. The CDR3 is 14 amino acids. Germline V gene data show CDR1 as DFQATT and CDR2 as SNEGSKA (reference sequence). V lost 2 bases to trimming and J lost 0 bases, with 8 bases between them.

In this sample, this clonotype turned up a few times. In DNA, the CDR3 is TGTGCCAGCAGCTTGAAAAGCTCTGGAAACACCATATATTTT. It is translated as CASSLKSSGNTIYF. V is TRBV5-4 and J is TRBJ1-3, with unresolved D. The CDR3 runs 14 residues. Trimming removed 1 base from V and 0 bases from J, with 5 bases in between. Germline V CDR1 and CDR2: SGHNT, YYREEE (reference sequence).

This clonotype was seen many times. The rearrangement uses TRBV14 and TRBJ2-3; 8 nucleotides agree with TRBD2. The ends lost 3 bases at V and 2 bases at J; junction bases unmatched: 4. Germline CDR1 SGHDN, CDR2 FVKESK. The CDR3 is 15 amino acids. CDR3 sequence (DNA): TGTGCCAGCAGCCACCGGACTAGCTTCACAGATACGCAGTATTTT. Protein sequence: CASSHRTSFTDTQYF.

The V gene is TRBV19, the J gene TRBJ2-2; TRBD1 matches at 7 bases. V gave up 3 bases and J gave up 3 bases; unmatched junction bases: 4. CDR3 size: 15 residues. Germline V CDR1 and CDR2: LNHDA, SQIVND (reference sequence). In DNA form, the CDR3 reads TGTGCCAGTAGTATGGGACAGACCTACACCGGGGAGCTGTTTTTT. Amino acid sequence: CASSMGQTYTGELFF. Filled out from reference TRBV19 and TRBJ2-2, the complete variable domain reads DGGITQSPKYLFRKEGQNVTLSCEQNLNHDAMYWYRQDPGQGLRLIYYSQIVNDFQKGDIAEGYSVSREKKESFPLTVTSAQKNPTAFYLCASSMGQTYTGELFFGEGSRLTVL.

At least ten counts were recorded for this clonotype. The rearrangement joins TRBV7-2 to TRBJ2-7, with D unresolved. Between the trimmed V and J ends, which lost 3 bases and 0 bases, there was a span of 9 bases. Germline values: CDR1 SGHTA, CDR2 FQGNSA. The CDR3 has 14 amino acids. CDR3 sequence reads: CASSFSQLSYEQYF. The CDR3 DNA reads TGTGCCAGCAGCTTTTCCCAGCTCTCCTACGAGCAGTACTTC. The full variable domain, in which reference TRBV7-2 and TRBJ2-7 provide the parts outside the CDR3, is GAGVSQSPSNKVTEKGKDVELRCDPISGHTALYWYRQSLGQGLEFLIYFQGNSAPDKSGLPSDRFSAERTGGSVSTLTIQRTQQEDSAVYLCASSFSQLSYEQYFGPGTRLTVT.

This clonotype was recorded a few times. This CDR3 is CASSASGLAVDNEQFF. The CDR3 nucleotides are TGTGCCAGTAGTGCCTCGGGACTAGCGGTTGACAATGAGCAGTTCTTC. This chain connects TRBV19 to TRBJ2-1; 11 bases line up with TRBD2. The CDR3 runs to 16 residues. J lost 5 bases, V lost 5 bases, and 8 bases had no gene match. The germline CDR1 and CDR2 sequences are LNHDA and SQIVND (reference sequence).

This clonotype was recorded at least ten times. The chain carries TRBV20-1 and TRBJ2-5; D is perhaps TRBD1 (6 bases). The CDR3 covers 15 residues. CDR1 is DFQATT and CDR2 is SNEGSKA in the germline V gene (reference sequence). V was shortened by 0 bases and J by 0 bases, with 11 bases between the two germline ends. The CDR3 sequence is CSARDGGRDQETQYF. CDR3 sequence (DNA): TGCAGTGCTAGAGATGGGGGCAGGGACCAAGAGACCCAGTACTTC.

This clonotype was seen at least ten times. The chain employs TRBV7-6 and TRBJ2-7; D possibly corresponds to TRBD1 (5 bases). From germline, CDR1 is SGHVS and CDR2 FNYEAQ. V lost 1 base to trimming and J lost 5 bases, with 15 bases between them. CDR3 size: 15 residues. In DNA form, the CDR3 reads TGTGCCAGCAGCTTAGTACAGGCCCTTCCCCACGAGCAGTACTTC. It encodes CASSLVQALPHEQYF.

The chain links TRBV28 to TRBJ2-7, with D maybe TRBD2 (7 bases). V lost 7 bases and J lost 0, with 10 bases in between. The CDR3 runs to 13 residues. The germline V gene encodes CDR1 MDHEN and CDR2 SYDVKM. Here the CDR3 reads CASIRGASYEQYF. As DNA, the CDR3 is TGTGCCAGCATCCGGGGGGCCTCCTACGAGCAGTACTTC.

This clonotype was found a few times. V and J are TRBV7-8 and TRBJ2-5, with 8 bases aligning to TRBD2. The junction had 7 bases not matched to a gene; V was cut back by 8 bases and J by 5 bases. The CDR3 runs 13 residues. Per the germline V gene, CDR1 is SGHVS and CDR2 is FQNEAQ. The DNA of the CDR3 is TGTGCCAGCCGATTAGCGGGATCTGAGACCCAGTACTTC. Protein product: CASRLAGSETQYF.

This clonotype was recorded many times. This chain connects TRBV4-1 to TRBJ1-5, with D unclear. CDR1 is MGHRA, CDR2 YSYEKL, per germline. The CDR3 runs 15 residues. Trimming took off 3 bases at V and 0 bases at J, with 9 bases between the two ends. CDR3 DNA sequence: TGCGCCAGCAGCCATAATGACGGTAGCAATCAGCCCCAGCATTTT. Protein: CASSHNDGSNQPQHF.

This clonotype has ten or more counts. The CDR3 sequence: CASSQAIGGEQFF. CDR3 DNA sequence: TGTGCCAGCAGCCAAGCGATAGGGGGCGAGCAGTTCTTC. The V and J genes are TRBV14 and TRBJ2-1; 7 positions agree with TRBD1. The CDR3 length is 13 residues. The J segment lost 10 bases and the V segment lost 1 base, leaving 4 bases of the junction unmatched. Looked up from germline, CDR1 is SGHDN and CDR2 is FVKESK.

This clonotype occurred many times. The chain is built from TRBV6-2 or TRBV6-3 and TRBJ2-7; D remains ambiguous. V was cut by 6 bases and J by 2 bases, with 11 bases left in between. The germline gives CDR1 MNHEY, CDR2 SVGEGT. The CDR3 totals 13 residues. The CDR3 loop is CASRQSATYEQYF. The DNA of the CDR3 is TGTGCCAGCAGGCAGAGTGCGACCTACGAGCAGTACTTC.

This clonotype appeared many times. V usage is TRBV7-8 and J usage is TRBJ2-5, with 13 bases that match TRBD2. The trim removed 4 bases at V and 4 bases at J, leaving 3 bases unmatched. Germline V gene sequence: CDR1 SGHVS, CDR2 FQNEAQ. The CDR3 has 15 amino acids. The CDR3 loop reads CASSSRLAGGETQYF. For the CDR3, the DNA is TGTGCCAGCAGCTCACGACTAGCGGGGGGAGAGACCCAGTACTTC.

This clonotype showed up many times. The gene calls are TRBV7-2 and TRBJ2-5, with 10 bases that match TRBD1. This CDR3 is 14 amino acids long. After removal of 6 bases from V and 2 bases from J, the junction contained 3 bases not matched to a gene. CDR1 and CDR2 (germline): SGHTA, FQGNSA. The CDR3 loop is CASRSDRGQETQYF. The CDR3 DNA is TGTGCCAGCAGATCGGACAGGGGGCAAGAGACCCAGTACTTC.

V is TRBV5-5 and J is TRBJ2-5; TRBD1 or TRBD2 may be the D gene (5 bases each). V lost 4 bases and J 1 base, leaving 14 bases between the germline ends. Germline CDR1 and CDR2: SGHKS and YYEKEE (reference sequence). The CDR3 is made up of 15 amino acids. DNA of the CDR3: TGTGCCAGCAGCCCCGGGGTAGGGACCCAAGAGACCCAGTACTTC. Translating it yields CASSPGVGTQETQYF.

This clonotype was counted between two and nine times. This chain uses TRBV7-2 with TRBJ1-1; TRBD1 matches at 7 bases. The CDR3 sequence is 14 residues long. Germline CDR1 and CDR2: SGHTA and FQGNSA. V was clipped by 0 bases and J by 5 bases; unmatched bases: 3. CDR3 in amino acids: CASSLAQGMTEAFF. The DNA of the CDR3 is TGTGCCAGCAGCTTAGCACAGGGGATGACTGAAGCTTTCTTT.

In this sample, this clonotype turned up a few times. The genes are TRBV7-6 and TRBJ2-7; possible D gene TRBD2, 6 bases. CDR1 is SGHVS, CDR2 FNYEAQ, per germline. This CDR3 contains 14 residues. V dropped 0 bases and J dropped 3 bases, with 9 bases sitting between them. DNA for the CDR3: TGTGCCAGCAGCTTAGCTCCGGGGGACTACGAGCAGTACTTC. Protein product: CASSLAPGDYEQYF.